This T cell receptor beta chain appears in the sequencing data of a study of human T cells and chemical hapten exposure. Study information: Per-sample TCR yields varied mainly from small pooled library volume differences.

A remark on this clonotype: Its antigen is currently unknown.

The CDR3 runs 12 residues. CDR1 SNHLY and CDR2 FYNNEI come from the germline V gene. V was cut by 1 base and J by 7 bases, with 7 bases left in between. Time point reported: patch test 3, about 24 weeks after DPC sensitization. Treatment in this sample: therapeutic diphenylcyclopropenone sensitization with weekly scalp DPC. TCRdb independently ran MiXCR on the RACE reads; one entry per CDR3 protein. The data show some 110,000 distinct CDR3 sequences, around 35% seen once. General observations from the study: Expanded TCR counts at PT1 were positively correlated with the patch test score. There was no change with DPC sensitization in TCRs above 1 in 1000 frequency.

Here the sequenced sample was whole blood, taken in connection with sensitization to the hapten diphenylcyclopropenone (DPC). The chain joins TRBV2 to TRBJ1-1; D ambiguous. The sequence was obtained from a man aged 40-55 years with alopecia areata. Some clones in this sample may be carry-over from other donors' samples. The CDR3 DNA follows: TGTGCCAGCAGTGAAGTTGGAGTTGAAGCTTTCTTT. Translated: CASSEVGVEAFF.